These 26 T cell receptor beta chains came from one sample sequenced in a study of blood T cell repertoires in COVID-19. Sequencing was performed with immunoSEQ multiplex PCR; in TCRdb, only in-frame clones are kept and a portion is missing. This table holds 95,000 to 150,000 clones, 82% found once. Material for sequencing was peripheral blood. The receptor set was obtained from a human donor in a cohort sampled during active COVID-19.

V gene TRBV2 combines with J gene TRBJ1-6; 8 bases map to TRBD1. J lost 7 bases, V lost 5 bases, and 10 bases had no gene match. The CDR3 is made up of 16 amino acids. The V gene's germline CDR1 is SNHLY and CDR2 FYNNEI. CDR3: CASSPQGAGQNSPLHF. Written as DNA, the CDR3 is TGTGCCAGCAGTCCCCAGGGGGCAGGGCAAAATTCACCCCTCCACTTT.

This sequence joins TRBV15 and TRBJ2-1, with D unresolved. The CDR3 has 13 residues. With 3 bases removed from V and 8 bases from J, the gap between germline ends came to 11 bases. Germline V gene data show CDR1 as LNHNV and CDR2 as YYDKDF (reference sequence). The CDR3 protein is CATSRRIADEQFF. The CDR3 DNA follows: TGTGCCACCAGCAGGCGAATAGCAGATGAGCAGTTCTTC.

The rearrangement uses TRBV18 and TRBJ2-7; tentatively, D is TRBD2 (7 bases). V lost 0 bases and J lost 3, with 12 bases in between. This CDR3 comprises 15 residues. The V gene's germline CDR1 is KGHSH and CDR2 LQKENI. The DNA for the CDR3 is TGTGCCAGCTCACCACCGGAGGGGGGGATCTACGAGCAGTACTTC. It codes for CASSPPEGGIYEQYF.

The count of this clone is one. The J gene is TRBJ1-1, the V gene TRBV6-5; D is perhaps TRBD1 (5 bases). The CDR3 has 13 residues. CDR1 MNHEY and CDR2 SVGAGI come from the germline V gene. V lost 9 bases to trimming and J lost 4 bases, with 15 bases between them. CDR3 DNA sequence: TGTGCCAGGGGGCTTGAAATTACCACTGAAGCTTTCTTT. Translation: CARGLEITTEAFF.

V is TRBV7-6 and J is TRBJ2-1; possible D gene TRBD1, 6 bases. The germline V gene encodes CDR1 SGHVS and CDR2 FNYEAQ. V was pared by 1 base and J by 6 bases, with 10 bases between. The CDR3 is 14 residues long. Here the CDR3 reads CASSLGGHSNEQFF. DNA for the CDR3: TGTGCCAGCAGCTTAGGGGGGCACTCCAATGAGCAGTTCTTC.

The chain has TRBV6-2 or TRBV6-3 and TRBJ2-7; 10 bases line up with TRBD2. Trimming took 5 bases from V and 3 from J; bases not matched to a gene: 7. Germline loops: CDR1 MNHEY, CDR2 SVGEGT. The CDR3 covers 15 residues. CDR3 DNA: TGTGCCAGCAGTACCCTAGCGGGGGACCTCTACGAGCAGTACTTC. It specifies CASSTLAGDLYEQYF.

The rearrangement joins TRBV29-1 to TRBJ2-5; tentative D call: TRBD2 (5 bases). This CDR3 region has 17 residues. CDR1 SQVTM and CDR2 ANQGSEA come from the germline V gene. V was shortened by 4 bases and J by 2 bases, with 23 bases between the two germline ends. This CDR3 is CSVAPRRAPKLQETQYF. The CDR3 coding sequence is TGCAGCGTTGCCCCCCGGCGGGCCCCGAAACTTCAAGAGACCCAGTACTTC. Variable domain in full (rest from reference TRBV29-1 and TRBJ2-5): SAVISQKPSRDICQRGTSLTIQCQVDSQVTMMFWYRQQPGQSLTLIATANQGSEATYESGFVIDKFPISRPNLTFSTLTVSNMSPEDSSIYLCSVAPRRAPKLQETQYFGPGTRLLVL.

The chain uses TRBV2 and TRBJ2-1; 9 positions match TRBD1. J gave up 15 bases and V 7 bases, and 22 bases lay outside the gene matches. In germline, CDR1 is SNHLY, CDR2 FYNNEI. The CDR3 covers 16 residues. CDR3 sequence: CASIKGETGGPVGRFF. In DNA, the CDR3 is TGTGCCAGCATAAAAGGGGAGACAGGGGGTCCGGTTGGGCGGTTCTTC.

The chain recombines TRBV7-2 with TRBJ2-5, with a tentative D call TRBD1 (6 bases). This CDR3 has 15 residues. V was trimmed by 2 bases and J by 1 base, leaving 11 bases between them. The germline V gene encodes CDR1 SGHTA and CDR2 FQGNSA. The CDR3 bases are TGTGCCAGCAGCTTATACGTGGGGGCCCAAGAGACCCAGTACTTC. Translation: CASSLYVGAQETQYF.

The chain couples TRBV7-2 to TRBJ2-5, with D tentatively TRBD2 (6 bases). The CDR3 has 13 residues. The V end was cut by 8 bases, the J end by 6 bases, with 16 bases between. Germline V lookup: CDR1 SGHTA, CDR2 FQGNSA. This CDR3 reads CASGAGRRQTQYF. For the CDR3, the DNA is TGTGCCAGCGGCGCGGGGCGTCGCCAGACCCAGTACTTC.

The chain couples TRBV6-6 to TRBJ2-7; 9 bases are a match to TRBD2. Per germline, CDR1 MNHNY and CDR2 SVGAGI (reference sequence). This CDR3 comprises 13 residues. V was clipped by 5 bases and J by 10 bases; unmatched bases: 9. CDR3 loop: CASSGSGGQFQYF. CDR3 coding DNA: TGTGCCAGCAGTGGTAGCGGGGGCCAATTCCAGTACTTC.

The chain links TRBV19 to TRBJ1-1; D not certain. Looked up from germline, CDR1 is LNHDA and CDR2 is SQIVND (reference sequence). This CDR3 is 13 amino acids long. CDR3 coding DNA: TGTGCTTCGTATCGAGGTGCAGAGACTGAAGCTTTCTTT. This encodes CASYRGAETEAFF.

The gene calls are TRBV5-1 and TRBJ2-7; D gene ambiguous. The CDR3 sequence is 13 residues long. Germline lookup yields CDR1 SGHRS and CDR2 YFSETQ. V shed 0 bases and J shed 4 bases, with 8 bases lying between them. The CDR3 here is CASSLEEWYEQYF. For the CDR3, the DNA is TGCGCCAGCAGCTTGGAAGAGTGGTACGAGCAGTACTTC.

This clone was seen a single time. CDR3 residues: CASSLEGSSSYNEQFF. For the CDR3, the DNA is TGCGCCAGCAGCTTGGAAGGGAGTAGCTCCTACAATGAGCAGTTCTTC. This rearrangement joins TRBV5-1 to TRBJ2-1; tentative D call: TRBD2 (5 bases). Germline lookup yields CDR1 SGHRS and CDR2 YFSETQ. The CDR3 spans 16 residues. Trimming took off 0 bases at V and 0 bases at J, with 10 bases between the two ends.

V and J are TRBV11-2 and TRBJ2-2, with a tentative D call TRBD2 (5 bases). The germline V and J ends were trimmed by 3 bases and 0 bases, with 5 bases remaining between them. Germline values: CDR1 SGHAT, CDR2 FQNNGV. The CDR3 loop spans 14 amino acids. This CDR3 is CASSFGTNTGELFF. CDR3 nucleotides: TGTGCCAGCAGCTTCGGGACGAACACCGGGGAGCTGTTTTTT.

The rearrangement uses TRBV7-2 and TRBJ2-1, with TRBD2 matching 8 bases. Germline V gene sequence: CDR1 SGHTA, CDR2 FQGNSA. This CDR3 is 17 amino acids long. V lost 1 base and J lost 1; bases outside the gene matches: 6. The CDR3 region has the DNA TGTGCCAGCAGCTTAGGATTCGCGGGGGGATCCTACAATGAGCAGTTCTTC. It translates to CASSLGFAGGSYNEQFF.

The J gene is TRBJ2-1, the V gene TRBV5-1; 12 bases are a match to TRBD2. Germline V gene sequence: CDR1 SGHRS, CDR2 YFSETQ. This CDR3 spans 16 amino acids. V was clipped by 2 bases and J by 4 bases; unmatched bases: 4. The CDR3 sequence: CASSLLAGGSYNEQFF. CDR3 bases: TGCGCCAGCAGCTTACTAGCGGGGGGCTCTTACAATGAGCAGTTCTTC.

This chain uses TRBV3-1 (or the pseudogene TRBV3-2) with TRBJ2-7; perhaps TRBD2 as D (5 bases). The CDR3 runs to 15 residues. Germline V gene data show CDR1 as LGHDT and CDR2 as YNNKEL (reference sequence). V was clipped by 1 base and J by 4 bases, with 14 bases between them. The DNA for the CDR3 is TGTGCCAGCAGCCAAGGACCTAGCTTGGGTTACGAGCAGTACTTC. This gives the protein CASSQGPSLGYEQYF.

In its sample, this clone was seen once. This chain links TRBV10-3 with TRBJ1-2, with D perhaps matching TRBD1 (5 bases). CDR3 length: 15 amino acids. From germline, CDR1 is ENHRY and CDR2 SYGVKD. Trimming removed 0 bases at V and 6 bases at J, with 14 bases between. The CDR3 protein is CAISESTERVDGYTF. CDR3 coding DNA: TGTGCCATCAGTGAGTCGACAGAGAGAGTTGATGGCTACACCTTC.

The rearrangement uses TRBV20-1 and TRBJ2-5, with D tentatively TRBD2 (6 bases). V shed 3 bases and J shed 5 bases, with 10 bases lying between them. This CDR3 comprises 12 residues. The V gene's germline CDR1 is DFQATT and CDR2 SNEGSKA (reference sequence). CDR3 region: CSASPGEETQYF. DNA for the CDR3: TGCAGTGCTAGTCCGGGGGAGGAGACCCAGTACTTC.

The chain links TRBV7-2 to TRBJ2-1; 12 bases agree with TRBD2. Looked up from germline, CDR1 is SGHTA and CDR2 is FQGNSA. There are 18 residues in the CDR3. The ends lost 0 bases at V and 2 bases at J; junction bases unmatched: 5. The CDR3 DNA sequence: TGTGCCAGCAGCTTAGCGGGTACTAGCGGGGGGCCCTACAATGAGCAGTTCTTC. Translating gives CASSLAGTSGGPYNEQFF.

To note about this clone: Other DNA sequences from this sample encode an identical CDR3 as well. This chain joins TRBV19 and TRBJ1-5; 11 bases match TRBD1. The CDR3 runs 14 residues. The V segment lost 6 bases and the J segment 6 bases; nucleotides outside the gene matches: 4. CDR1 is LNHDA and CDR2 is SQIVND in the germline V gene (reference sequence). CDR3 sequence (DNA): TGTGCCAGTAGCGGGACAGGGGGAGGTCAGCCCCAGCATTTT. Amino acids: CASSGTGGGQPQHF.

CDR3 amino acids: CASSEGSNQPQHF. The CDR3 bases are TGTGCCAGCTCGGAGGGTAGCAATCAGCCCCAGCATTTT. V usage is TRBV18 and J usage is TRBJ1-5; D is uncertain. From germline, CDR1 is KGHSH and CDR2 LQKENI. The CDR3 consists of 13 residues. Trimming stripped 6 bases from V and 0 bases from J, with 6 bases between.

This chain uses TRBV25-1 with TRBJ2-7, with D hard to call. CDR1 is MGHDK and CDR2 is SYGVNS in the germline V gene. This CDR3 is built from 14 residues. Trimming shortened V by 3 bases and J by 7 bases, and 16 bases separated the two germline ends. CDR3 region: CASSDQGRGWEQYF. CDR3 DNA: TGTGCCAGCAGTGACCAAGGAAGAGGCTGGGAGCAGTACTTC.

The rearrangement links TRBV7-2 to TRBJ2-5, with D perhaps TRBD2 (5 bases). Trimming removed 5 bases at V and 1 base at J, with 11 bases between. The CDR3 extends over 14 amino acids. CDR1 is SGHTA and CDR2 is FQGNSA in the germline V gene. This CDR3 reads CASSPSGIQETQYF. Here the CDR3 DNA reads TGTGCCAGCAGCCCCTCGGGGATCCAAGAGACCCAGTACTTC.

The rearrangement links TRBV2 to TRBJ1-4, with D hard to call. CDR3 size: 12 residues. Germline assignment: CDR1 SNHLY and CDR2 FYNNEI. With 4 bases removed from V and 7 bases from J, the gap between germline ends came to 7 bases. In nucleotides, the CDR3 is TGTGCCAGCAGTGTTACGGGTGAAAAACTGTTTTTT. Amino acid sequence: CASSVTGEKLFF.